Each of the 3 T cell receptor beta chains below was sequenced from the same sample in a study of CD8 T cells in ankylosing spondylitis (dated by TCRdb to between 2016 and 2019). The protocol used for the library was 5' RACE. Sequenced using an Illumina HiSeq 2500. TCRdb reprocessed the public reads (quality trimming at Q25 with fastp, clone calling with MiXCR) and kept in-frame beta chains. Rows are combined by CDR3 protein, so each entry shows the most common genes and DNA. For this sample there are around 450,000 distinct CDR3 sequences; roughly 27% appear just once. The leading ten clones occupy about 0.9% of the sample. Overall study outcomes, separate from this receptor: A TCR beta motif made up of several highly homologous amino acid variants appeared to be characteristic of blood from ankylosing spondylitis patients.

Antigens for these TCRs are unknown. The sample consisted of blood, either unsorted or a sorted T cell fraction (not recorded which). All receptors derive from a male donor with ankylosing spondylitis.

In DNA, the CDR3 is TGTGCCAGCAGCTTACTCGGGAGGGCCTTAGGGGAGCAGTACGTC. Its translation: CASSLLGRALGEQYV. The chain links TRBV5-6 to TRBJ2-7, with TRBD2 matching over 8 bases. Per germline, CDR1 SGHDT and CDR2 YYEEEE. The CDR3 loop spans 15 amino acids. The J segment lost 7 bases and the V segment lost 2 bases, leaving 11 bases of the junction unmatched.

The chain links TRBV7-9 to TRBJ2-1, with 9 bases aligning to TRBD2. CDR3 length: 14 residues. After removal of 5 bases from V and 7 bases from J, the junction contained 6 bases not matched to a gene. Germline CDR1 reads SEHNR; CDR2 reads FQNEAQ (reference sequence). The CDR3 sequence: CASSPGTSRNEQFF. The CDR3 DNA sequence: TGTGCCAGCAGCCCCGGGACTAGCAGGAATGAGCAGTTCTTC.

Many counts were recorded for this clonotype. The J gene is TRBJ2-1, the V gene TRBV24-1, with 9 positions matching TRBD2. Germline CDR1 and CDR2: KGHDR and SFDVKD. This CDR3 region has 14 residues. V was pared by 3 bases and J by 8 bases, with 4 bases of the junction left unmatched. The CDR3 region has the DNA TGTGCCACCAGTGATAGCGGGAGGAGGGATGAGCAGTTCTTC. It encodes CATSDSGRRDEQFF.